Below, 5 T cell receptor beta chains from the same sample are listed, as sequenced in a study of CD4 T cells in relation to SARS-CoV-2 and coronaviruses. Before the COVID-19 pandemic, during about 2010-2019, CD4+ T cells were taken from unexposed donors. CD4+ T cells were isolated from the cells after around eleven days of culture. Their antigens are not known. Only in-frame clones appear in the TCRdb table, and some are missing; sequencing was by immunoSEQ multiplex PCR. In the table there are more than 25,000 clones, roughly four fifths of which are singletons. The material sequenced was CD4+ T cells from PBMCs, cultured in vitro. These receptors all come from a human donor in good health.

V usage is TRBV3-1 (or the pseudogene TRBV3-2) and J usage is TRBJ2-7, with TRBD1 matching 7 bases. In germline, CDR1 is LGHDT, CDR2 YNNKEL (reference sequence). V lost 6 bases to trimming and J lost 6 bases; unmatched junction nucleotides: 14. The CDR3 is made up of 15 amino acids. As DNA, the CDR3 is TGTGCCAGCAGTCTCAGGGGGAATCTCCTAGCCGAGCAGTACTTC. Amino acid sequence: CASSLRGNLLAEQYF.

The rearrangement uses TRBV10-2 and TRBJ2-3, with TRBD2 matching 8 bases. Germline loops: CDR1 WSHSY, CDR2 SAAADI. J gave up 5 bases and V 7 bases, and 5 bases lay outside the gene matches. The CDR3 extends over 13 amino acids. The CDR3 here is CASTTGGLDTQYF. The DNA for the CDR3 is TGCGCCAGCACAACGGGGGGGTTAGATACGCAGTATTTT.

This clone has just one count. This chain links TRBV3-1 (or the pseudogene TRBV3-2) with TRBJ2-4; D not resolved. Trimming removed 2 bases from V and 5 bases from J, with 7 bases in between. The CDR3 length is 13 residues. Germline values: CDR1 LGHDT, CDR2 YNNKEL (reference sequence). In nucleotides, the CDR3 is TGTGCCAGCAGCCAACGGGCAGAAAACATTCAGTACTTC. Translated, it gives CASSQRAENIQYF.

The rearrangement joins TRBV4-1 to TRBJ2-5, with 8 bases that match TRBD2. The length of the CDR3 is 12 residues. Germline assignment: CDR1 MGHRA and CDR2 YSYEKL. Losses at the gene ends were 3 bases for V and 8 bases for J; bases not matched to a gene: 2. The CDR3 loop is CASSQAGGTQYF. CDR3 DNA sequence: TGCGCCAGCAGCCAGGCGGGAGGTACCCAGTACTTC.

V gene TRBV5-4 combines with J gene TRBJ1-6; D is unresolved. This CDR3 has 15 residues. V lost 1 base and J 7 bases, leaving 12 bases between the germline ends. In germline, CDR1 is SGHNT, CDR2 YYREEE (reference sequence). CDR3 residues: CASSLFLGRNSPLHF. For the CDR3, the DNA is TGTGCCAGCAGCTTGTTTTTGGGAAGGAATTCACCCCTCCACTTT.